This is a list of T cell receptor beta chains from one sample in a study of naive and memory T cell subsets. From the 5' RACE reads, TCRdb called clonotypes with MiXCR, one entry per CDR3 protein. The table includes about 62,000 distinct CDR3 sequences, 8% detected once. These receptors came from a female donor in good health. The conserved cysteine and the conserved F or W are not part of the CDR3 here.

J | V | CDR3
TRBJ2-2 | TRBV19 | ASKASGATGELF
TRBJ2-7 | TRBV12-3/TRBV12-4 | ASRTGTSGYSEQY
TRBJ2-7 | TRBV3-1 | ASSQGGGSEQY
TRBJ2-3 | TRBV2 | ATDGRSSTDTQY
TRBJ1-5 | TRBV19 | ASSFDIYSNQPQH
TRBJ2-7 | TRBV20-1 | SARDPRGISYEQY
TRBJ2-1 | TRBV6-2/TRBV6-3 | ASSSTGGANNEQF
TRBJ2-7 | TRBV30 | AWSSGTRLYEQY
TRBJ2-3 | TRBV5-1 | ASSLGETTDTQY
TRBJ2-3 | TRBV3-1 | ASSQEYLAGEDGDTQY
TRBJ1-1 | TRBV20-1 | SAYDRGGDTEAF
TRBJ2-3 | TRBV29-1 | SQGKGAGDTQY
TRBJ2-3 | TRBV4-2 | ASRQGDRTNTDTQY
TRBJ2-1 | TRBV20-1 | SAVRDRGYNEQF
TRBJ2-1 | TRBV29-1 | SVDQGEQF
TRBJ1-1 | TRBV12-3/TRBV12-4 | ASSFLQGMNTEAF
TRBJ2-7 | TRBV5-1 | ASSLAPGQIYEQY
TRBJ2-7 | TRBV4-2 | ASSQGLAGVDEQY
TRBJ1-1 | TRBV30 | AWRGKGTEAF
TRBJ2-7 | TRBV2 | ASSDSPYEQY
TRBJ2-3 | TRBV29-1 | SVEGQGYTDTQY
TRBJ2-1 | TRBV12-3/TRBV12-4 | ASSRRQGLTSGNYNEQF
TRBJ1-5 | TRBV28 | ASRIIGGQPQH
TRBJ1-5 | TRBV30 | AWSTEGGRSNQPQH
TRBJ1-2 | TRBV11-2 | ASSAYEYGYT
TRBJ1-1 | TRBV20-1 | SAAPVLIAEAF
TRBJ2-7 | TRBV14 | ASSVEDFIFDEQY
TRBJ2-1 | TRBV29-1 | SVREYNNEQF
TRBJ2-7 | TRBV4-1 | ASSHVGTSYEQY
TRBJ2-5 | TRBV20-1 | SARPISGTGQETQY
TRBJ2-1 | TRBV6-6 | ASSVGVNEQF
TRBJ2-7 | TRBV3-1 | ASSQTAQQDEQY
TRBJ2-3 | TRBV5-4 | ASSARQGGIDTQY
TRBJ1-1 | TRBV3-1 | ASSQETGTEAF
TRBJ1-5 | TRBV7-2 | ASSLGKQPQH
TRBJ2-1 | TRBV6-2/TRBV6-3 | ASSYSNPTSGIFNEQF
TRBJ1-1 | TRBV2 | ASSVSGGRPNTEAF
TRBJ2-1 | TRBV11-1 | ASSRQGYNEQF
TRBJ1-5 | TRBV20-1 | SATPGQGGFGNQPQH
TRBJ2-2 | TRBV6-6 | ASSYSYRASTGELF
TRBJ1-1 | TRBV18 | ASSPREEGTPTEAF
TRBJ1-3 | TRBV20-1 | SARDLPGQDRANTIY
TRBJ2-1 | TRBV2 | ASRAGTQTYNEQF
TRBJ2-1 | TRBV7-2 | ASSLDGTSNPYNEQF
TRBJ2-5 | TRBV18 | ASSPGTGLQETQY
TRBJ2-3 | TRBV7-2 | ASSGTGLKAQY
TRBJ2-4 | TRBV5-4 | ASSRPLPLTSGRPIAKNIQY
TRBJ1-2 | TRBV14 | ASSLDSFGGGGYT
TRBJ1-6 | TRBV7-8 | ASSQGQGDSPLH
TRBJ2-1 | TRBV29-1 | SVESPGEVRNEQF
TRBJ2-3 | TRBV20-1 | SARAAARDSGENTQY
TRBJ2-1 | TRBV6-5 | ASSLAGGGGNEQF
TRBJ1-2 | TRBV5-4 | ASTPAGGGPGYT
TRBJ2-3 | TRBV13 | ASSSTSTSTDTQY
TRBJ2-2 | TRBV7-2 | ASSLARAGELF
TRBJ2-3 | TRBV6-6 | ASSYSPPAGGRGHADTQY
TRBJ1-4 | TRBV4-2 | ASSQDPAATNEKLF
TRBJ2-7 | TRBV7-9 | ASSQPVTYEQY